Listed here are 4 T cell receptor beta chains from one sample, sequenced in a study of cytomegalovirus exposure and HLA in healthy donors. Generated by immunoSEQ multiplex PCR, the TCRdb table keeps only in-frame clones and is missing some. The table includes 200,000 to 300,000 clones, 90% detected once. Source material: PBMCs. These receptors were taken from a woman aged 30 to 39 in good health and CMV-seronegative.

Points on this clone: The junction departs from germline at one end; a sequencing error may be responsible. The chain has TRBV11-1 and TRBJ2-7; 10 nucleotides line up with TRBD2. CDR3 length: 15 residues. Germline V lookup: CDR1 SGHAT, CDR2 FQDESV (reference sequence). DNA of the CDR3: TGTGCCAGCAGCATAGCATCTAGCGGGAGCTACGAGCAGTACTTC. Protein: CASSIASSGSYEQYF. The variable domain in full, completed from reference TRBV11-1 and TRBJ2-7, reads EAEVAQSPRYKITEKSQAVAFWCDPISGHATLYWYRQILGQGPELLVQFQDESVVDDSQLPKDRFSAERLKGVDSTLKIQPAELGDSAMYLCASSIASSGSYEQYFGPGTRLTVT.

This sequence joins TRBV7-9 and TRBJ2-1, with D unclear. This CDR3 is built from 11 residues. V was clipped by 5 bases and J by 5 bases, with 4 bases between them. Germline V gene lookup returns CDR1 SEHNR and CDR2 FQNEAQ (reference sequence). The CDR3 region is CASSPDNEQFF. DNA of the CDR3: TGTGCCAGCAGCCCCGACAATGAGCAGTTCTTC.

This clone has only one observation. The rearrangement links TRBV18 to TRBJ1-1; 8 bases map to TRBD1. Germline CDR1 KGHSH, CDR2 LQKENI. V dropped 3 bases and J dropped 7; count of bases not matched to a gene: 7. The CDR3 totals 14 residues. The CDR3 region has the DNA TGTGCCAGCTCACCGCTTGGGACAGGAGATGAAGCTTTCTTT. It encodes CASSPLGTGDEAFF.

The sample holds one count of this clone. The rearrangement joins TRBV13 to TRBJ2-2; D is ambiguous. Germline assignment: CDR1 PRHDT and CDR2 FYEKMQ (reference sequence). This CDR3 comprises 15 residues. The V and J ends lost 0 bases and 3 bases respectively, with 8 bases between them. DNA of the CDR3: TGTGCCAGCAGCTTAGGGTTCGCAGACACCGGGGAGCTGTTTTTT. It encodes CASSLGFADTGELFF.